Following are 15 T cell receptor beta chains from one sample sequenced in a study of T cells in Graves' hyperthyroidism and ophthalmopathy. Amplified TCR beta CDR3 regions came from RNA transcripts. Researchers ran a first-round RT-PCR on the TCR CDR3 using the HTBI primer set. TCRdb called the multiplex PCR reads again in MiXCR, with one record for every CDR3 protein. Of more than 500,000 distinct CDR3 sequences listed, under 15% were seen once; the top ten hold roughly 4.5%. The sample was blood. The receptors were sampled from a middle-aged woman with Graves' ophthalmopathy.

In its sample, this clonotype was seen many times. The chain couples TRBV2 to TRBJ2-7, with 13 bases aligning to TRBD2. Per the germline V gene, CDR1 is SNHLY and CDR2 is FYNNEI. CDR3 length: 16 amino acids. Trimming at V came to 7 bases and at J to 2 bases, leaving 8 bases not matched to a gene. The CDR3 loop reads CASTKGLAGITYEQYF. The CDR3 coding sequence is TGTGCCAGCACCAAGGGACTAGCGGGAATCACCTACGAGCAGTACTTC.

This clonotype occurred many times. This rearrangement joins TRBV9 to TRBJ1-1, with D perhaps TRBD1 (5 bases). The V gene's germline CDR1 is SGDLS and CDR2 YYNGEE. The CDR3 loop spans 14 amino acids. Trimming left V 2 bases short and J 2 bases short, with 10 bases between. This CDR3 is CASSVGAQNTEAFF. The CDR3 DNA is TGTGCCAGCAGCGTCGGGGCTCAAAACACTGAAGCTTTCTTT. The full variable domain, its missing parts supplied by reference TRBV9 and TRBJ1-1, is DSGVTQTPKHLITATGQRVTLRCSPRSGDLSVYWYQQSLDQGLQFLIQYYNGEERAKGNILERFSAQQFPDLHSELNLSSLELGDSALYFCASSVGAQNTEAFFGQGTRLTVV.

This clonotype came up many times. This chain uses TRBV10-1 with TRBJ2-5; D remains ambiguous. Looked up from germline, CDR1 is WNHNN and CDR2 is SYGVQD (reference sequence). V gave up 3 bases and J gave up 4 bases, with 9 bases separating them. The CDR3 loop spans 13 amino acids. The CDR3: CASSESPGETQYF. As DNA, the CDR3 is TGCGCCAGCAGTGAATCCCCGGGAGAGACCCAGTACTTC.

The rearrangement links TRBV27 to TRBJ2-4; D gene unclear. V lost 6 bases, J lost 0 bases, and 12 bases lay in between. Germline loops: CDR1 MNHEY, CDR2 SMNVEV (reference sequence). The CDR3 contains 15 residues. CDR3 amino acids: CASSRNTVAKNIQYF. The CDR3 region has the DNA TGTGCCAGCAGCCGGAACACGGTAGCCAAAAACATTCAGTACTTC.

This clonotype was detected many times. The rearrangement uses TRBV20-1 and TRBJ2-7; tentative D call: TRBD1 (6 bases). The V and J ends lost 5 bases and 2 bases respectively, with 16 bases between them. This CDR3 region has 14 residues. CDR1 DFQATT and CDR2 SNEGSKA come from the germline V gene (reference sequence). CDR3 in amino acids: CSALTRTDAYEQYF. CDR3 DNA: TGCAGTGCTCTAACCCGGACAGATGCCTACGAGCAGTACTTC.

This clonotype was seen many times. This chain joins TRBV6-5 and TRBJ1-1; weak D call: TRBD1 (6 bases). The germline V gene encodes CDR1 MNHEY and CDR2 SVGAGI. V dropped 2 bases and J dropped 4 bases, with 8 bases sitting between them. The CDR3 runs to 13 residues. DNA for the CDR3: TGTGCCAGCAGTTACGGGGGGCCCACTGAAGCTTTCTTT. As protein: CASSYGGPTEAFF.

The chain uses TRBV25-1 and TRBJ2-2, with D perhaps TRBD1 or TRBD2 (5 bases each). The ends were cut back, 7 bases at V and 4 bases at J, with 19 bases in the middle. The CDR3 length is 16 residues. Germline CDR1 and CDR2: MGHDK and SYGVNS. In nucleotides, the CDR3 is TGTGCCAGCACCCCCTTGGGGGAAGGGGTCACCGGGGAGCTGTTTTTT. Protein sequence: CASTPLGEGVTGELFF.

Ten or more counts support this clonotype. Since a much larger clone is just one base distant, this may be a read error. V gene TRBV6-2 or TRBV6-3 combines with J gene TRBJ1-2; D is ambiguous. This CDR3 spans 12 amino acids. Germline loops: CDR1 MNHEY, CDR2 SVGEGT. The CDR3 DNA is TGTGCCAGCAGAGGACGGCCCTATGACTACACCTTC. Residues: CASRGRPYDYTF.

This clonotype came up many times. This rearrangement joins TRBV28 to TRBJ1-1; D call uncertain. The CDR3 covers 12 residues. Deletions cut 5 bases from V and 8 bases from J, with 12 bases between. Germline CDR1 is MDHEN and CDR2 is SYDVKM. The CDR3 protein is CASSASGTEAFF. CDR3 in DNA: TGTGCCAGCAGTGCTTCGGGCACCGAAGCTTTCTTT.

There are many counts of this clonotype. CDR3 loop: CASSTPRQGEQETQYF. The CDR3 region has the DNA TGTGCCAGCAGTACCCCGAGACAGGGGGAACAAGAGACCCAGTACTTC. The chain recombines TRBV28 with TRBJ2-5; TRBD1 agrees at 9 bases. Per germline, CDR1 MDHEN and CDR2 SYDVKM. This CDR3 comprises 16 residues. The ends lost 5 bases at V and 2 bases at J; junction bases unmatched: 9.

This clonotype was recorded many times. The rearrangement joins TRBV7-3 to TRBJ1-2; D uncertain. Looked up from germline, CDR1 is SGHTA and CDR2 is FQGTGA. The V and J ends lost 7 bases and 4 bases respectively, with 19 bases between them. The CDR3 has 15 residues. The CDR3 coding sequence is TGTGCCAGCACCCCCGGCAACGGGGTCAGCTATGGCTACACCTTC. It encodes CASTPGNGVSYGYTF. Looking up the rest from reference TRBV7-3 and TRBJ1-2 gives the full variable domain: GAGVSQTPSNKVTEKGKYVELRCDPISGHTALYWYRQSLGQGPEFLIYFQGTGAADDSGLPNDRFFAVRPEGSVSTLKIQRTERGDSAVYLCASTPGNGVSYGYTFGSGTRLTVV.

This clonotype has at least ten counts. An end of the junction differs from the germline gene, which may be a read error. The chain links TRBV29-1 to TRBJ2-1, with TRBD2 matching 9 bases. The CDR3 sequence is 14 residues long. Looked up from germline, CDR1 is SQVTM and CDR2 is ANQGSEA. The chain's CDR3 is CSVGKAGGPNGQFF. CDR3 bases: TGCAGCGTTGGGAAGGCGGGAGGGCCGAATGGGCAGTTCTTC.

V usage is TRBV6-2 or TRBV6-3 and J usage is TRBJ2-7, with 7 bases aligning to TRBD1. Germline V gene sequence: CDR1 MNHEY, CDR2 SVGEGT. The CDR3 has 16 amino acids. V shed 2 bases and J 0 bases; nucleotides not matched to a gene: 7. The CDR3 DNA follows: TGTGCCAGCAGTTACAACAGGGGACCTATCTCCTACGAGCAGTACTTC. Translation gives CASSYNRGPISYEQYF.

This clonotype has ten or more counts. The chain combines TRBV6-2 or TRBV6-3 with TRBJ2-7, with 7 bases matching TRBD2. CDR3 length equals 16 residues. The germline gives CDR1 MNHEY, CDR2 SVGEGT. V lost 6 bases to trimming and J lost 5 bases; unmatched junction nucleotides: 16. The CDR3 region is CASSPEATGRTHEQYF. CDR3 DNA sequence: TGTGCCAGCAGCCCAGAGGCGACCGGGAGGACCCACGAGCAGTACTTC.

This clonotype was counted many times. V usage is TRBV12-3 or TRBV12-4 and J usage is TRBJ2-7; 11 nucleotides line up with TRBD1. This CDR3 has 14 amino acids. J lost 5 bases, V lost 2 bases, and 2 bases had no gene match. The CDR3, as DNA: TGTGCCAGCAGTTTAAGGACAGGGGGCGACGAGCAGTACTTC. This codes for CASSLRTGGDEQYF.